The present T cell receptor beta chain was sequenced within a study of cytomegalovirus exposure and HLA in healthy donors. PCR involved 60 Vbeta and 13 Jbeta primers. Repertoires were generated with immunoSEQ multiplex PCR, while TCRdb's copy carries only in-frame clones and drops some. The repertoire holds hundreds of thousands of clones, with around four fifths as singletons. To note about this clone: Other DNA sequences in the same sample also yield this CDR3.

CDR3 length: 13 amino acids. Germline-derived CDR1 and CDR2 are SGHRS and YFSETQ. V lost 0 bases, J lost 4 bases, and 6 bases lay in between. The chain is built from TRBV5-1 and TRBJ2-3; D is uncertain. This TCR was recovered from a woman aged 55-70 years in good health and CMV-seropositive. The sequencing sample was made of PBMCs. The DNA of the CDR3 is TGCGCCAGCAGCTTGGTCCCAGCAGATACGCAGTATTTT. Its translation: CASSLVPADTQYF. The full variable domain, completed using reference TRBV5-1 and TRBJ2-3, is KAGVTQTPRYLIKTRGQQVTLSCSPISGHRSVSWYQQTPGQGLQFLFEYFSETQRNKGNFPGRFSGRQFSNSRSEMNVSTLELGDSALYLCASSLVPADTQYFGPGTRLTVL.